This T cell receptor (beta chain) came from a study of T-cell reconstitution after alpha-beta-depleted transplantation in children (dated by TCRdb to about 2016). About the study as a whole: T-cell immune reconstitution after TCRalphabeta/CD19-depleted allogeneic hematopoietic cell transplantation in children was quantitatively tracked in the study by means of TCR repertoire profiling.

The germline ends are 13 bases apart after V is trimmed by 3 bases and J by 0 bases. The germline V gene (reference sequence) gives CDR1 as DFQATT and CDR2 as SNEGSKA. There are 15 amino acids in the CDR3, from cysteine to phenylalanine inclusive. Only CDR3 DNA remains: 45 bases, in frame from the first base. This clonotype was seen a few times. The antigen it recognizes is unknown. Base qualities are not recorded, but no much larger clone differs from it by a single base. Receptors were amplified or captured by PCR. Sequenced on an Illumina HiSeq 2500. Molecular barcoding was employed in the preparation of TCR libraries, with unique molecular identifiers being used to normalize TCRbeta repertoire quantification. Clones were called with MiXCR by TCRdb after fastp trimmed the public reads at Q25, and only in-frame beta chains were retained. Each entry merges the rows of one CDR3 protein and shows their most common DNA and genes. The sample table shows around 480,000 distinct CDR3 sequences, and around a third are seen once. Roughly 2.5% of the sample is held by the ten biggest clonotypes.

The sample in question was PBMCs from the stem cell graft donor, obtained from the stem cell graft. The chain uses TRBV20-1 and TRBJ2-3, and TRBD2 may be the D gene, going by 6 matching bases. This receptor was taken from a human donor who donated a stem cell graft to a child with aplastic anemia. DNA sequence: TGCAGTGCTAGCCCAGCGGGCTGGAGCACAGATACGCAGTATTTT. This is translated as CSASPAGWSTDTQYF.